The TCR beta chain under discussion was sequenced for a study of OX40 agonist ivuxolimab in advanced cancers. Study-level information: Cancers in dose escalation were hepatocellular, melanoma, renal cell and head and neck.

The CDR3 length is 14 residues. Deletions cut 6 bases from V and 1 base from J, with 10 bases between. Per germline, CDR1 MRHNA and CDR2 SNTAGT. Sequencing used immunoSEQ multiplex PCR; TCRdb keeps in-frame clones, though not all of them. The sample consists of tens of thousands of clones, approximately 89% of them appearing once. Material: CD4+ or CD8+ T cells sorted from blood, obtained in a trial of the OX40 agonist ivuxolimab. The V call is TRBV6-4, the J call TRBJ1-5, with D possibly matching TRBD1 (5 bases). The receptor's source is an adult with an advanced solid tumor such as melanoma, head and neck, liver or kidney cancer. DNA of the CDR3: TGTGCCAGCAGCCACCGGGACAGCAATCAGCCCCAGCATTTT. It codes for CASSHRDSNQPQHF.